This TCR beta chain was documented in a study of graft-versus-host responses after intestinal transplantation. Study information: Recipients uniformly received anti-thymocyte globulin induction, followed by tacrolimus and steroids for about three years.

With regard to this clone: What it recognizes is unknown.

Clones were sequenced by immunoSEQ multiplex PCR, and TCRdb holds only the in-frame ones, with some missing. The sample lists tens of thousands of clones, around 93% occurring once. Study-wide results and limits: Investigators detected GvH clones in recipient marrow, with some emerging earlier in ileum or blood. Early HvG declines after transplant were associated with peak circulating GvH clone levels.

The CDR3 runs to 14 residues. The ends lost 5 bases at V and 3 bases at J; junction bases unmatched: 7. Germline V lookup: CDR1 MNHEY, CDR2 SMNVEV (reference sequence). The chain joins TRBV27 to TRBJ2-7; TRBD1 matches at 7 bases. The clonotype comes from a human donor who received an intestinal transplant. Sequencing used unstimulated CD8+ T cells sorted from spleen or lymph node cells, obtained before intestinal transplant. The CDR3: CASSPGTVLYEQYF. In DNA, the CDR3 is TGTGCCAGCAGTCCCGGGACAGTGCTCTACGAGCAGTACTTC.